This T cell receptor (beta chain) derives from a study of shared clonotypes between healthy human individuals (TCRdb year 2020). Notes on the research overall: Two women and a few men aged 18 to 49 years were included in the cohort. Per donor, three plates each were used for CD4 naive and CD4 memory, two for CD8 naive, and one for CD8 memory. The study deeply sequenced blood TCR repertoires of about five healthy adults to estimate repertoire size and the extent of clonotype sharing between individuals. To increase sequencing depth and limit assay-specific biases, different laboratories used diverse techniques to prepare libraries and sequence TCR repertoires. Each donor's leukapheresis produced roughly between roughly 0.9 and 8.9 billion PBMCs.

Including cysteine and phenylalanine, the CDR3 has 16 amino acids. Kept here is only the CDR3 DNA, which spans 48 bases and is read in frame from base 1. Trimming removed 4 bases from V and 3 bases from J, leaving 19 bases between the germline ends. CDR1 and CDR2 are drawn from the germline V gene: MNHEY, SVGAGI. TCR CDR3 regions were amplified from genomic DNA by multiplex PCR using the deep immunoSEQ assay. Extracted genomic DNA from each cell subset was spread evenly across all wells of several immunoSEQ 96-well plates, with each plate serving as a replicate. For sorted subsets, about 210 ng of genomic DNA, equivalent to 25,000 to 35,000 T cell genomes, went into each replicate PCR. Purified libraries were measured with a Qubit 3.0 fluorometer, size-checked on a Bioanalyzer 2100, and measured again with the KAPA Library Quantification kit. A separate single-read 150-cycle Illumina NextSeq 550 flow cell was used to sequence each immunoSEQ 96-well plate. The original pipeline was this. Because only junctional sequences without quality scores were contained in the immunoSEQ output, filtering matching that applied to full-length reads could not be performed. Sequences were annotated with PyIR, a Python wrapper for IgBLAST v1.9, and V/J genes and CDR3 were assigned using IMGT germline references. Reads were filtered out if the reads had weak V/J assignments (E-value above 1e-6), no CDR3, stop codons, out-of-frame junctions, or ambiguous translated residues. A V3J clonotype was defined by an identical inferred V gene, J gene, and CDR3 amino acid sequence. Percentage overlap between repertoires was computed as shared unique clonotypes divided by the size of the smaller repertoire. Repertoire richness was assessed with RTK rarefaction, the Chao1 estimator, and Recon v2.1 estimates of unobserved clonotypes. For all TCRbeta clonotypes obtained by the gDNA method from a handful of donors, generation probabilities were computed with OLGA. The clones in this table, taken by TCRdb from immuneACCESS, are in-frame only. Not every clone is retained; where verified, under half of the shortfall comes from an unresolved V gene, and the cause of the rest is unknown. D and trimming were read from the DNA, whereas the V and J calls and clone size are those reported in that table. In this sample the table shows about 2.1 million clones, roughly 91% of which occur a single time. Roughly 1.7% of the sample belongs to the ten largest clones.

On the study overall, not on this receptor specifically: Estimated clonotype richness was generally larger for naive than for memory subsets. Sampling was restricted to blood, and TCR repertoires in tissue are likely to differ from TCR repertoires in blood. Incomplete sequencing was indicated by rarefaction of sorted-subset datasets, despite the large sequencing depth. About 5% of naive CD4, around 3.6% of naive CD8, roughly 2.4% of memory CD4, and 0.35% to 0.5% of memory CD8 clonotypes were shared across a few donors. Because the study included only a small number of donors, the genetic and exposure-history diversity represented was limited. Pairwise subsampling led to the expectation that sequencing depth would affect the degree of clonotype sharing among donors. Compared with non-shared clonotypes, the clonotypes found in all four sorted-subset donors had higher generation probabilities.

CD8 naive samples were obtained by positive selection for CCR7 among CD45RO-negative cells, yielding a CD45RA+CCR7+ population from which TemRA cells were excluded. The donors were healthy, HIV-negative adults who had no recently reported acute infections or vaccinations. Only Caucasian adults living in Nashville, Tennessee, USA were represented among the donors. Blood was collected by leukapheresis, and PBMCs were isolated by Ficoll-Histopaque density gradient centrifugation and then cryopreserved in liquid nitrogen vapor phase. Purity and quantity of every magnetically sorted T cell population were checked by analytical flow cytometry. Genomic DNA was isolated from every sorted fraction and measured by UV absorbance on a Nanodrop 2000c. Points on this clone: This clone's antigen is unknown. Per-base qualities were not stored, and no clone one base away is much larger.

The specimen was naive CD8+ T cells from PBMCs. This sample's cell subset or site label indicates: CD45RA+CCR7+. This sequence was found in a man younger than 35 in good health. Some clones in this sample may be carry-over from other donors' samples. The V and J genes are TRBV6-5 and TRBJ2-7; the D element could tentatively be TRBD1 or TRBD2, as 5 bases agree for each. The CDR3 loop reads CASSFRKWDGNYEQYF. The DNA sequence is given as TGTGCCAGCAGTTTCAGAAAATGGGACGGGAACTACGAGCAGTACTTC.